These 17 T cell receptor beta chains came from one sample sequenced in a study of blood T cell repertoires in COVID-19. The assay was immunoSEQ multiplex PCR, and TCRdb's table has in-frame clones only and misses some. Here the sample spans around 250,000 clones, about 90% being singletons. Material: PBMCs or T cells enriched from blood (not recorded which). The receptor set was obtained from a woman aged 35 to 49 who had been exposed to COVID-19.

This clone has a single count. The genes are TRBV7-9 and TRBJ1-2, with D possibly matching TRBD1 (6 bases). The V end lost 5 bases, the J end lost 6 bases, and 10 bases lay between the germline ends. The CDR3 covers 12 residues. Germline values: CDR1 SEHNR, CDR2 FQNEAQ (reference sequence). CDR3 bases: TGTGCCAGCAGCACCCACAGGGATGGCTACACCTTC. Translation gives CASSTHRDGYTF.

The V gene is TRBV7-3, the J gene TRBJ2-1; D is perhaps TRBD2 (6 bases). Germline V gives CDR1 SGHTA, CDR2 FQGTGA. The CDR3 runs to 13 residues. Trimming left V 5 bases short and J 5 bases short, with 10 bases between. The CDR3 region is CASSPRENNEQFF. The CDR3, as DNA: TGTGCCAGCAGCCCACGGGAGAACAATGAGCAGTTCTTC. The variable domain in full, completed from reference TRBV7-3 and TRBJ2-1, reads GAGVSQTPSNKVTEKGKYVELRCDPISGHTALYWYRQSLGQGPEFLIYFQGTGAADDSGLPNDRFFAVRPEGSVSTLKIQRTERGDSAVYLCASSPRENNEQFFGPGTRLTVL.

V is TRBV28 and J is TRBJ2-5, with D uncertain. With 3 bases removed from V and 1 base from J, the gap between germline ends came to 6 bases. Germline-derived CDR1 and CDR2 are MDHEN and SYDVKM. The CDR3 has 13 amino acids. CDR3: CASSFRFQETQYF. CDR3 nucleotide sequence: TGTGCCAGCAGTTTCAGGTTCCAAGAGACCCAGTACTTC.

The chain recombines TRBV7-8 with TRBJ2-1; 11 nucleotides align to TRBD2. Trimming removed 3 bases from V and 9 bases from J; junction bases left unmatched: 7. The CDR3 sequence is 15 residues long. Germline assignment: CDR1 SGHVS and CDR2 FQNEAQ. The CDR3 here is CASSFSSGRAGEQFF. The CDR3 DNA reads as TGTGCCAGCAGCTTCAGTAGCGGGAGGGCGGGTGAGCAGTTCTTC.

The CDR3 is CASSQPRTSLYNEQFF. The DNA for the CDR3 is TGTGCCAGCAGCCAACCTCGGACTAGCTTGTACAATGAGCAGTTCTTC. The V gene is TRBV3-1 (or the pseudogene TRBV3-2), the J gene TRBJ2-1; 8 bases are shared with TRBD2. Trimming took 2 bases from V and 4 from J; bases not matched to a gene: 7. Per the germline V gene, CDR1 is LGHDT and CDR2 is YNNKEL (reference sequence). This CDR3 has 16 amino acids.

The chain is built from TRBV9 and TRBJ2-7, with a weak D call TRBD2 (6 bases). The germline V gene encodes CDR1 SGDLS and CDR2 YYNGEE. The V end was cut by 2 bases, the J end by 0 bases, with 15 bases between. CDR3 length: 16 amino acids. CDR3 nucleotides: TGTGCCAGCAGCGTGGGAGGAGGCACTCGCTCCTACGAGCAGTACTTC. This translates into CASSVGGGTRSYEQYF.

Here the CDR3 DNA reads TGTGCCAGCAGCCTATTGTGGAACACTGAAGCTTTCTTT. Protein: CASSLLWNTEAFF. The V gene is TRBV7-2, the J gene TRBJ1-1; D gene ambiguous. This CDR3 has 13 amino acids. The V gene lost 5 bases and the J gene lost 1 base, with 8 bases spanning the gap. Germline V gene sequence: CDR1 SGHTA, CDR2 FQGNSA.

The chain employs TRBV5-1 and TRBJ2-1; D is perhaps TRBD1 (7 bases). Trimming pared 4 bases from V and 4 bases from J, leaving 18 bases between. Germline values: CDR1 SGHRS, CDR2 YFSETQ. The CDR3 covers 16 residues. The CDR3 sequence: CASSQTGQGRYNEQFF. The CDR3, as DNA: TGCGCCAGCAGCCAGACAGGGCAAGGGAGGTACAATGAGCAGTTCTTC.

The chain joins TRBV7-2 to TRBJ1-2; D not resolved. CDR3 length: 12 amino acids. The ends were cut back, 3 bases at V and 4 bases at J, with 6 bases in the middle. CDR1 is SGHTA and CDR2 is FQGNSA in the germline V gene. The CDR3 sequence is CASSLSSYGYTF. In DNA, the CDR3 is TGTGCCAGCAGCTTGTCGAGCTATGGCTACACCTTC. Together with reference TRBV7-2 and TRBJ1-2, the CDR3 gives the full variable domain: GAGVSQSPSNKVTEKGKDVELRCDPISGHTALYWYRQSLGQGLEFLIYFQGNSAPDKSGLPSDRFSAERTGGSVSTLTIQRTQQEDSAVYLCASSLSSYGYTFGSGTRLTVV.

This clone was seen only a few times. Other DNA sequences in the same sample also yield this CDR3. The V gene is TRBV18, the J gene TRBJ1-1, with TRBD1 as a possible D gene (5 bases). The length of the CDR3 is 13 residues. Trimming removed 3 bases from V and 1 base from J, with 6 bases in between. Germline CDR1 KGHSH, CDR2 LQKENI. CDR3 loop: CASSPGQNTEAFF. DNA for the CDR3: TGTGCCAGCTCACCCGGACAGAACACTGAAGCTTTCTTT.

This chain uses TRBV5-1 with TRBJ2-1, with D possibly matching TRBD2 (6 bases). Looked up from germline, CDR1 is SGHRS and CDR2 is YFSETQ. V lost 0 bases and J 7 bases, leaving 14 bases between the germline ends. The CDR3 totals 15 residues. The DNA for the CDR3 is TGCGCCAGCAGCTTGGCCAACGGAGGGGAGAATGAGCAGTTCTTC. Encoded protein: CASSLANGGENEQFF.

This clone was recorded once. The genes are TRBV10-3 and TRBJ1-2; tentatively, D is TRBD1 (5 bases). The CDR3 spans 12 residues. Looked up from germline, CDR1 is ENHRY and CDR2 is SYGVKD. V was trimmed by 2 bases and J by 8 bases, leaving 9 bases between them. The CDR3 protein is CAISEGAAGYTF. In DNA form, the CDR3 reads TGTGCCATCAGTGAGGGGGCCGCGGGCTACACCTTC.

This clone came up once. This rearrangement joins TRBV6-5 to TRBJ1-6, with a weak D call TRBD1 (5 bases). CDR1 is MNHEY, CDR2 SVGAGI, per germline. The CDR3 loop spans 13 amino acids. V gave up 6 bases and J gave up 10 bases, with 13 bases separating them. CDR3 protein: CASSQTVGSPLHF. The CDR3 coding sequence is TGTGCCAGCAGCCAGACAGTTGGATCACCCCTCCACTTT.

Written as DNA, the CDR3 is TGTGCCAGCAGCCAGGGACAGGGTCAGAACAATGAGCAGTTCTTC. The encoded protein is CASSQGQGQNNEQFF. The chain has TRBV5-4 and TRBJ2-1, with 9 bases matching TRBD1. The CDR3 has 15 amino acids. Germline lookup yields CDR1 SGHNT and CDR2 YYREEE (reference sequence). The V segment lost 4 bases and the J segment 5 bases; nucleotides outside the gene matches: 7.

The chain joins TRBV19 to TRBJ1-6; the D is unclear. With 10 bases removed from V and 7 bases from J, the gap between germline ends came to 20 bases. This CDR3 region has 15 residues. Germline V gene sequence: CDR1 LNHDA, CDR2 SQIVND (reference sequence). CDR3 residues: CAKPGGRVGNSPLHF. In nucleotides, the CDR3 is TGTGCCAAGCCTGGAGGACGGGTAGGAAATTCACCCCTCCACTTT. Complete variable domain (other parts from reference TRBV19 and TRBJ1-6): DGGITQSPKYLFRKEGQNVTLSCEQNLNHDAMYWYRQDPGQGLRLIYYSQIVNDFQKGDIAEGYSVSREKKESFPLTVTSAQKNPTAFYLCAKPGGRVGNSPLHFGNGTRLTVT.

This CDR3 is CASSLTPDEQYF. CDR3 sequence (DNA): TGTGCCAGCAGCTTAACCCCGGACGAGCAGTACTTC. The chain carries TRBV11-3 and TRBJ2-7; D remains unclear. The germline gives CDR1 SGHNT, CDR2 YENEEA. The CDR3 is 12 residues long. V was clipped by 2 bases and J by 5 bases, with 7 bases between them. The complete variable domain, with remaining parts taken from reference TRBV11-3 and TRBJ2-7, reads EAGVVQSPRYKIIEKKQPVAFWCNPISGHNTLYWYLQNLGQGPELLIRYENEEAVDDSQLPKDRFSAERLKGVDSTLKIQPAELGDSAVYLCASSLTPDEQYFGPGTRLTVT.

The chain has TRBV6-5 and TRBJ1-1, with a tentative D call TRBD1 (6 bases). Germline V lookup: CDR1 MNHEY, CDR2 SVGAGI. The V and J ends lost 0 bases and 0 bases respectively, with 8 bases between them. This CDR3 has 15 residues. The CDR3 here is CASSYSTGLNTEAFF. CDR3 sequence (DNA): TGTGCCAGCAGTTACTCGACAGGCCTGAACACTGAAGCTTTCTTT.